The 7 T cell receptor beta chains below were found in one sample sequenced in a study of blood T cell repertoires in COVID-19. Assay used: immunoSEQ multiplex PCR; TCRdb lists only in-frame clones, some missing. The table records about 98,000 clones, over 80% of them present only once. The sample consisted of peripheral blood. The receptors shown here come from an elderly man with acute or convalescent COVID-19.

This chain uses TRBV5-1 with TRBJ1-4; 7 positions agree with TRBD1. J lost 7 bases, V lost 8 bases, and 11 bases had no gene match. Germline V lookup: CDR1 SGHRS, CDR2 YFSETQ. The CDR3 has 14 amino acids. Here the CDR3 DNA reads TGCGCCAGTGGACCGGGACAGACTTTTGAAAAACTGTTTTTT. It is translated as CASGPGQTFEKLFF.

The V gene is TRBV28, the J gene TRBJ2-5; a possible D gene is TRBD2 (5 bases). Germline CDR1 reads MDHEN; CDR2 reads SYDVKM. V was cut by 5 bases and J by 4 bases, with 14 bases left in between. The CDR3 runs 14 residues. CDR3 amino acids: CASSRASRPETQYF. The CDR3 DNA reads TGTGCCAGCAGTCGGGCTAGCAGACCAGAGACCCAGTACTTC.

This rearrangement joins TRBV5-6 to TRBJ1-4; TRBD1 might be the D (6 bases). With 3 bases removed from V and 1 base from J, the gap between germline ends came to 7 bases. The CDR3 consists of 14 residues. CDR1 is SGHDT, CDR2 YYEEEE, per germline. The CDR3 protein is CASSSDRTNEKLFF. CDR3 nucleotide sequence: TGTGCCAGCAGCTCGGACAGAACTAATGAAAAACTGTTTTTT.

This clone was seen a few times. This chain links TRBV6-6 with TRBJ1-5, with D hard to call. The CDR3 runs to 14 residues. Trimming left V 5 bases short and J 4 bases short, with 12 bases between. Per germline, CDR1 MNHNY and CDR2 SVGAGI (reference sequence). CDR3 region: CASSGWAENQPQHF. CDR3 nucleotides: TGTGCCAGCAGTGGGTGGGCCGAAAATCAGCCCCAGCATTTT.

V is TRBV7-9 and J is TRBJ2-5, with a possible D match to TRBD1 (6 bases). CDR1 is SEHNR and CDR2 is FQNEAQ in the germline V gene (reference sequence). The CDR3 length is 11 residues. Trimming pared 9 bases from V and 4 bases from J, leaving 9 bases between. CDR3 in amino acids: CASTGTETQYF. The DNA for the CDR3 is TGTGCCAGTACAGGGACAGAGACCCAGTACTTC.

The chain uses TRBV9 and TRBJ1-6; D gene uncertain. Germline V gives CDR1 SGDLS, CDR2 YYNGEE. This CDR3 region has 14 residues. Trimming took 4 bases from V and 11 from J, leaving 16 bases between them. DNA of the CDR3: TGTGCCAGCAGCCTAGCTCAGAATTTGACACCCCTCCACTTT. Amino acids: CASSLAQNLTPLHF.

This clone occurred a few times. The rearrangement joins TRBV7-9 to TRBJ2-1; 9 nucleotides align to TRBD2. J lost 5 bases, V lost 5 bases, and 13 bases had no gene match. CDR3 length: 17 residues. From germline, CDR1 is SEHNR and CDR2 FQNEAQ (reference sequence). The CDR3, as DNA: TGTGCCAGCAGCCCATGGGGGCGGGGGGGCCAAGACAATGAGCAGTTCTTC. The encoded protein is CASSPWGRGGQDNEQFF. Based on the CDR3 plus reference TRBV7-9 and TRBJ2-1, the full variable domain is DTGVSQNPRHKITKRGQNVTFRCDPISEHNRLYWYRQTLGQGPEFLTYFQNEAQLEKSRLLSDRFSAERPKGSFSTLEIQRTEQGDSAMYLCASSPWGRGGQDNEQFFGPGTRLTVL.